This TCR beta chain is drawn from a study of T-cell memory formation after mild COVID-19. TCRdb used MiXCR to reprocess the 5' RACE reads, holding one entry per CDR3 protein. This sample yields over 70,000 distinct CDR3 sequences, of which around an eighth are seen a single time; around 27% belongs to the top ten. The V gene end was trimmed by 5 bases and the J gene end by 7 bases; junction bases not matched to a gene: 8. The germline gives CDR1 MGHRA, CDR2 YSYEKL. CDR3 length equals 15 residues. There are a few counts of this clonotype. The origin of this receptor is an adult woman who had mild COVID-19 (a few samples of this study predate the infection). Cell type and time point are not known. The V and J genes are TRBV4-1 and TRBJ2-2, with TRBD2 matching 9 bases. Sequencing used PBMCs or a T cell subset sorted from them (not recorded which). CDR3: CASSIPSGVYGELFF. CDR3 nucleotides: TGCGCCAGCAGCATCCCTAGCGGGGTATACGGGGAGCTGTTTTTT.